These 23 T cell receptor beta chains share one sample of origin, sequenced in a study of early T cells in non-severe SARS-CoV-2 infection. TCRdb fed the 5' RACE reads into MiXCR, producing one record per CDR3 protein. Among more than 70,000 distinct CDR3 sequences listed, roughly an eighth were seen once. The specimen sequenced was whole blood. Receptors originate from an adult who was a healthcare worker with PCR-confirmed SARS-CoV-2 infection or an uninfected control (not recorded which).

This clonotype was recorded many times. This chain joins TRBV6-4 and TRBJ2-5; 12 bases map to TRBD2. Germline V gene data show CDR1 as MRHNA and CDR2 as SNTAGT. With V trimmed by 3 bases and J by 2 bases, 4 bases remained unmatched. This CDR3 is 16 amino acids long. The CDR3 loop reads CASSETSGGAQETQYF. The CDR3 coding sequence is TGTGCCAGCAGTGAGACTAGCGGGGGCGCACAAGAGACCCAGTACTTC.

In its sample, this clonotype was seen many times. J is TRBJ2-7 and V is TRBV6-2 or TRBV6-3, with D perhaps matching TRBD1 or TRBD2 (5 bases each). This CDR3 contains 16 residues. Germline V gene sequence: CDR1 MNHEY, CDR2 SVGEGT. V was shortened by 2 bases and J by 0 bases, with 14 bases between the two germline ends. CDR3 sequence reads: CASSYRTGGSSYEQYF. Written as DNA, the CDR3 is TGTGCCAGCAGTTACCGCACAGGTGGGAGCTCCTACGAGCAGTACTTC.

This clonotype was observed a handful of times. V and J are TRBV5-6 and TRBJ2-1; D is perhaps TRBD1 (6 bases). Germline loops: CDR1 SGHDT, CDR2 YYEEEE. This CDR3 comprises 15 residues. The ends were cut back, 3 bases at V and 5 bases at J, with 15 bases in the middle. CDR3 sequence reads: CASSSYLQGNNEQFF. CDR3 in DNA: TGTGCCAGCAGCTCATACCTACAGGGTAACAATGAGCAGTTCTTC.

Ten or more counts support this clonotype. This rearrangement joins TRBV29-1 to TRBJ1-2, with D possibly matching TRBD1 (5 bases). The germline V and J ends were trimmed by 3 bases and 8 bases, with 16 bases remaining between them. CDR3 length: 13 amino acids. CDR1 and CDR2 (germline): SQVTM, ANQGSEA. CDR3 nucleotides: TGCAGCGTTGAGGGGGTTGCGGGATACGGCTACACCTTC. Translated, it gives CSVEGVAGYGYTF.

The rearrangement joins TRBV9 to TRBJ2-7; weak D call: TRBD2 (5 bases). CDR1 is SGDLS, CDR2 YYNGEE, per germline. This CDR3 region has 14 residues. Trimming removed 0 bases at V and 3 bases at J, with 10 bases between. CDR3 in DNA: TGTGCCAGCAGCGTAGGGCAGGCGGGCTACGAGCAGTACTTC. Translation: CASSVGQAGYEQYF.

This clonotype turned up a few times. The chain has TRBV4-3 and TRBJ1-6, with D possibly being TRBD1 (6 bases). The CDR3 is 13 residues long. Germline V gene lookup returns CDR1 LGHNA and CDR2 YSLEER. V was trimmed by 6 bases and J by 12 bases, leaving 15 bases between them. CDR3 residues: CASRFLDSGPLHF. The CDR3 nucleotides read TGCGCCAGCAGGTTCTTGGACAGCGGACCCCTCCACTTT.

The CDR3 bases are TGTGCCAGCAGCTCCCTAGCGGCATCCTACAATGAGCAGTTCTTC. Translated, it gives CASSSLAASYNEQFF. The rearrangement uses TRBV7-8 and TRBJ2-1, with 7 bases fitting TRBD2. The CDR3 is 15 residues long. CDR1 is SGHVS and CDR2 is FQNEAQ in the germline V gene. With V trimmed by 4 bases and J by 1 base, 4 bases remained unmatched.

Only a few counts were recorded for this clonotype. The chain combines TRBV28 with TRBJ1-6; D not resolved. The CDR3 is made up of 11 amino acids. Trimming shortened V by 4 bases and J by 14 bases, and 9 bases separated the two germline ends. Germline-derived CDR1 and CDR2 are MDHEN and SYDVKM. The CDR3 spells CASSSISSLHF. In DNA, the CDR3 is TGTGCCAGCAGTTCGATTTCGTCCCTCCACTTT. The whole variable domain, filled in from reference TRBV28 and TRBJ1-6, reads DVKVTQSSRYLVKRTGEKVFLECVQDMDHENMFWYRQDPGLGLRLIYFSYDVKMKEKGDIPEGYSVSREKKERFSLILESASTNQTSMYLCASSSISSLHFGNGTRLTVT.

On this clonotype: A much larger clone lies one base from this, so it may be a read error. The genes are TRBV20-1 and TRBJ2-1; D could derive from TRBD1 or TRBD2 (6 bases each). The CDR3 spans 14 residues. V was clipped by 2 bases and J by 15 bases, with 23 bases between them. The germline CDR1 and CDR2 sequences are DFQATT and SNEGSKA (reference sequence). CDR3 region: CSARLQGGQLGLFF. The CDR3 bases are TGCAGTGCTAGACTACAGGGAGGCCAATTAGGGCTGTTCTTC.

This clonotype came up a few times. The chain employs TRBV7-3 and TRBJ2-2; 13 bases agree with TRBD2. The V gene end was trimmed by 0 bases and the J gene end by 6 bases; junction bases not matched to a gene: 7. The CDR3 runs to 18 residues. Germline V gives CDR1 SGHTA, CDR2 FQGTGA. CDR3: CASSLTAQGLAGSGELFF. The DNA of the CDR3 is TGTGCCAGCAGCTTAACCGCGCAGGGACTAGCGGGGTCCGGGGAGCTGTTTTTT.

J is TRBJ2-2 and V is TRBV29-1; D uncertain. This CDR3 contains 12 residues. The V end lost 7 bases, the J end lost 4 bases, and 10 bases lay between the germline ends. Germline assignment: CDR1 SQVTM and CDR2 ANQGSEA. Here the CDR3 reads CSGHGVTGELFF. The DNA of the CDR3 is TGCAGCGGTCATGGGGTCACCGGGGAGCTGTTTTTT.

The chain uses TRBV28 and TRBJ1-2; D remains ambiguous. This CDR3 region has 12 residues. The germline V gene encodes CDR1 MDHEN and CDR2 SYDVKM. V was pared by 3 bases and J by 7 bases, with 9 bases between. The CDR3 DNA reads as TGTGCCAGCAGTTTCCCGGATGCTGGCTACACCTTC. As protein: CASSFPDAGYTF.

This clonotype was detected only a few times. CDR3 region: CASSYAGELFF. Here the CDR3 DNA reads TGTGCCAGCAGTTACGCGGGGGAGCTGTTTTTT. The chain links TRBV6-4 to TRBJ2-2; no definite D call. The CDR3 contains 11 residues. Germline values: CDR1 MRHNA, CDR2 SNTAGT. V was cut by 5 bases and J by 8 bases, with 6 bases left in between.

The CDR3 coding sequence is TGTGCCAGCAGTTTAGGAAGGCTAGCGGGGACGAATGAGCAGTTCTTC. It translates to CASSLGRLAGTNEQFF. The V gene is TRBV12-3 or TRBV12-4, the J gene TRBJ2-1; 9 bases agree with TRBD2. The CDR3 runs 16 residues. Losses at the gene ends were 1 base for V and 7 bases for J; bases not matched to a gene: 8.

Ten or more counts support this clonotype. The rearrangement uses TRBV11-2 and TRBJ2-2; 7 bases are a match to TRBD1. The CDR3 extends over 15 amino acids. CDR1 is SGHAT, CDR2 FQNNGV, per germline. J was trimmed by 5 bases and V by 5 bases; bases with no gene match: 8. DNA for the CDR3: TGTGCCAGCAGCCGACAGGGACAAAAAACCGGGGAGCTGTTTTTT. The encoded protein is CASSRQGQKTGELFF.

This clonotype was counted between two and nine times. The rearrangement joins TRBV15 to TRBJ1-1; D may be TRBD1 (6 bases). Trimming left V 5 bases short and J 1 base short, with 11 bases between. The CDR3 has 14 amino acids. Germline values: CDR1 LNHNV, CDR2 YYDKDF (reference sequence). The chain's CDR3 is CATSQGRWNTEAFF. As DNA, the CDR3 is TGTGCCACCAGCCAGGGGAGATGGAACACTGAAGCTTTCTTT.

This clonotype has ten or more counts. The chain is built from TRBV12-3 or TRBV12-4 and TRBJ2-5; 7 bases fit TRBD1. V gave up 7 bases and J gave up 5 bases; unmatched junction bases: 7. This CDR3 has 13 residues. CDR3 nucleotides: TGTGCCAGCACCTTGACAGGGACGGAGACCCAGTACTTC. Amino acid sequence: CASTLTGTETQYF.

The V gene is TRBV5-1, the J gene TRBJ2-1; the D call may be TRBD1 or TRBD2 (5 bases each). The V and J ends lost 4 bases and 8 bases respectively, with 16 bases between them. The V gene's germline CDR1 is SGHRS and CDR2 YFSETQ. This CDR3 region has 14 residues. The CDR3 DNA follows: TGCGCCAGCAGCCTTTTGGGGGTAATGGATGAGCAGTTCTTC. Its protein product is CASSLLGVMDEQFF.

This chain connects TRBV3-1 to TRBJ2-2; no definite D call. CDR3 length equals 16 residues. Germline values: CDR1 LGHDT, CDR2 YNNKEL (reference sequence). V gave up 5 bases and J gave up 4 bases, with 17 bases separating them. CDR3 coding DNA: TGTGCCAGCAGCGAATTATGGGGATTGAGCACCGGGGAGCTGTTTTTT. Translated: CASSELWGLSTGELFF.

This clonotype has more than one count but fewer than ten. The chain combines TRBV12-3 or TRBV12-4 with TRBJ2-2, with D perhaps TRBD2 (5 bases). V was trimmed by 2 bases and J by 13 bases, leaving 11 bases between them. The CDR3 sequence is 12 residues long. CDR3 sequence reads: CASSLSFEGLFF. Written as DNA, the CDR3 is TGTGCCAGCAGTTTATCTTTTGAGGGGCTGTTTTTT.

The V gene is TRBV7-2, the J gene TRBJ2-7, with D possibly matching TRBD1 (6 bases). The CDR3 totals 16 residues. Trimming removed 2 bases at V and 2 bases at J, with 16 bases between. Germline CDR1 and CDR2: SGHTA and FQGNSA. CDR3 sequence (DNA): TGTGCCAGCAGCTTACCCCCCTCAGGGGCGGCCTACGAGCAGTACTTC. Encoded protein: CASSLPPSGAAYEQYF.

In its sample, this clonotype was seen a few times. The chain carries TRBV12-3 or TRBV12-4 and TRBJ2-1, with 7 bases fitting TRBD1. The CDR3 covers 15 residues. The junction had 7 bases not matched to a gene; V was cut back by 5 bases and J by 3 bases. CDR3 coding DNA: TGTGCCAGCAGTCCGGCGGCAGGGGGCTACAATGAGCAGTTCTTC. Its protein product is CASSPAAGGYNEQFF.

This sequence joins TRBV11-1 and TRBJ2-3; no definite D call. The germline gives CDR1 SGHAT, CDR2 FQDESV (reference sequence). The CDR3 spans 11 residues. The ends were cut back, 5 bases at V and 7 bases at J, with 7 bases in the middle. CDR3 sequence: CASSLVNTQYF. In DNA form, the CDR3 reads TGTGCCAGCAGCCTAGTGAATACGCAGTATTTT.